This TCR beta chain was captured in a study of blood T cells in healthy people across ages. This clonotype was counted once. V lost 2 bases and J 0 bases, leaving 19 bases between the germline ends. CDR1 is DFQATT, CDR2 SNEGSKA, per germline (reference sequence). The CDR3 runs to 17 residues. Alongside a J-beta primer mix, a sample-barcoded 5' primer served in a second PCR lasting about 6 to 12 cycles. With 12 random nucleotides, a template-switch adaptor tagged each individual cDNA molecule. MiXCR was run by TCRdb on the 5' RACE reads, yielding one entry per CDR3 protein. Here the sample spans roughly 1.6 million distinct CDR3 sequences, 30% to 40% being singletons.

The origin of this receptor is a woman in her thirties in good health. The sample consisted of blood. The chain is built from TRBV20-1 and TRBJ1-2; TRBD1 is a possible D gene (6 bases). The CDR3 DNA is TGCAGTGCTAGACGGACAGCTCCCTTACTAGCTAACTATGGCTACACCTTC. As protein: CSARRTAPLLANYGYTF.